The next 20 T cell receptor beta chains were all read from a single sample in a study of T cell responses to AZD1222 COVID-19 vaccine. The protocol was immunoSEQ multiplex PCR, while the TCRdb copy is restricted to in-frame clones and leaves out a portion. Here the sample spans some 150,000 clones, approximately 93% being singletons. The sample here was peripheral blood, taken on day 0 of AZD1222 vaccination. The receptors come from an adult in good health.

This rearrangement joins TRBV29-1 to TRBJ2-3; tentatively, D is TRBD1 (6 bases). Per germline, CDR1 SQVTM and CDR2 ANQGSEA. V shed 7 bases and J shed 5 bases, with 13 bases lying between them. This CDR3 has 12 amino acids. CDR3 in amino acids: CSALGAGDTQYF. In DNA, the CDR3 is TGCAGCGCCTTGGGGGCCGGAGATACGCAGTATTTT.

This rearrangement joins TRBV11-2 to TRBJ1-6; D call uncertain. The CDR3 extends over 15 amino acids. V was pared by 6 bases and J by 8 bases, with 17 bases between. The germline V gene encodes CDR1 SGHAT and CDR2 FQNNGV. CDR3 bases: TGTGCCAGCAGGGGTCTCCGTCCGTTCCATTCACCCCTCCACTTT. Encoded protein: CASRGLRPFHSPLHF.

V usage is TRBV12-3 or TRBV12-4 and J usage is TRBJ1-1; D might be TRBD1 (5 bases). The CDR3 runs to 12 residues. V lost 4 bases to trimming and J lost 4 bases, with 7 bases between them. The CDR3 DNA reads as TGTGCCAGCAGTTCGGGGGGCACTGAAGCTTTCTTT. Protein sequence: CASSSGGTEAFF.

The CDR3 nucleotides are TGTGCCAGTAGTCAGACAGGGTATGGCTACACCTTC. Translating gives CASSQTGYGYTF. The chain carries TRBV19 and TRBJ1-2, with 7 bases identical to TRBD1. The CDR3 extends over 12 amino acids. Germline-derived CDR1 and CDR2 are LNHDA and SQIVND (reference sequence). V lost 5 bases to trimming and J lost 5 bases; unmatched junction nucleotides: 2.

Concerning this clone itself: A junction boundary mismatches the germline segment, possibly from a read error. The CDR3 sequence is CASRIDGDQPQHF. CDR3 sequence (DNA): TGTGCCAGTAGGATAGACGGCGATCAGCCCCAGCATTTT. The V and J genes are TRBV19 and TRBJ1-5; D gene ambiguous. The CDR3 sequence is 13 residues long. Germline V gives CDR1 LNHDA, CDR2 SQIVND (reference sequence).

J is TRBJ2-1 and V is TRBV9; D is unresolved. V lost 3 bases and J 9 bases, leaving 13 bases between the germline ends. Germline V CDR1 and CDR2: SGDLS, YYNGEE. The CDR3 contains 13 residues. Written as DNA, the CDR3 is TGTGCCAGCAGCGCCGAGAGGCGTAGTGAGCAGTTCTTC. Its translation is CASSAERRSEQFF. Variable domain in full (rest from reference TRBV9 and TRBJ2-1): DSGVTQTPKHLITATGQRVTLRCSPRSGDLSVYWYQQSLDQGLQFLIQYYNGEERAKGNILERFSAQQFPDLHSELNLSSLELGDSALYFCASSAERRSEQFFGPGTRLTVL.

The chain links TRBV7-8 to TRBJ1-2; D may be TRBD1 (5 bases). Germline-derived CDR1 and CDR2 are SGHVS and FQNEAQ. The CDR3 consists of 12 residues. V was shortened by 6 bases and J by 8 bases, with 13 bases between the two germline ends. Written as DNA, the CDR3 is TGTGCCAGCAGTCCGCAGGGAAGCGGCTACACCTTC. This encodes CASSPQGSGYTF.

The CDR3 here is CASTRTDKADTEAFF. CDR3 bases: TGTGCCAGCACTCGGACCGATAAAGCGGACACTGAAGCTTTCTTT. The chain couples TRBV9 to TRBJ1-1; no clear D gene. The CDR3 runs to 15 residues. Trimming shortened V by 6 bases and J by 3 bases, and 18 bases separated the two germline ends. The germline V gene has CDR1 SGDLS and CDR2 YYNGEE.

V is TRBV9 and J is TRBJ1-1; 8 nucleotides line up with TRBD1. The CDR3 is 16 amino acids. V lost 0 bases and J lost 4; bases outside the gene matches: 8. Germline V CDR1 and CDR2: SGDLS, YYNGEE. In DNA, the CDR3 is TGTGCCAGCAGCGTAGGAATAATGGGACAGGCCACTGAAGCTTTCTTT. Its protein product is CASSVGIMGQATEAFF. The entire variable domain, with the rest obtained from reference TRBV9 and TRBJ1-1, is as follows: DSGVTQTPKHLITATGQRVTLRCSPRSGDLSVYWYQQSLDQGLQFLIQYYNGEERAKGNILERFSAQQFPDLHSELNLSSLELGDSALYFCASSVGIMGQATEAFFGQGTRLTVV.

This clone was detected only once. The genes are TRBV6-2 or TRBV6-3 and TRBJ1-6; possibly TRBD1 for D (5 bases). This CDR3 comprises 13 residues. Per the germline V gene, CDR1 is MNHEY and CDR2 is SVGEGT. Trimming cost V 5 bases and J 9 bases, with 11 bases left between them. In DNA, the CDR3 is TGTGCCAGCAGTAGCCAGGGCGTTTCACCCCTCCACTTT. Amino acid sequence: CASSSQGVSPLHF.

J is TRBJ2-2 and V is TRBV19, with D perhaps TRBD2 (5 bases). This CDR3 region has 16 residues. V was cut by 6 bases and J by 2 bases, with 16 bases left in between. Germline V gene lookup returns CDR1 LNHDA and CDR2 SQIVND (reference sequence). The CDR3 sequence is CASRGGERRNTGELFF. The CDR3 DNA follows: TGTGCCAGTAGGGGTGGTGAGCGGAGAAACACCGGGGAGCTGTTTTTT.

The chain couples TRBV28 to TRBJ1-1; D uncertain. Germline lookup yields CDR1 MDHEN and CDR2 SYDVKM. The V and J ends lost 10 bases and 2 bases respectively, with 11 bases between them. The CDR3 is made up of 12 amino acids. The CDR3, as DNA: TGTGCCATTACCCGCAGCAACACTGAAGCTTTCTTT. Protein sequence: CAITRSNTEAFF.

The V and J genes are TRBV19 and TRBJ1-5, with no clear D. Looked up from germline, CDR1 is LNHDA and CDR2 is SQIVND (reference sequence). Trimming shortened V by 4 bases and J by 9 bases, and 16 bases separated the two germline ends. The CDR3 is 14 residues long. The CDR3 DNA follows: TGTGCCAGTAGTAATCACCCGGGCGTTCCGCCCCAGCATTTT. Amino acid sequence: CASSNHPGVPPQHF.

CDR3: CASSPGQGSTEAFF. The CDR3 region has the DNA TGTGCCAGTAGTCCCGGACAGGGGAGCACTGAAGCTTTCTTT. The chain employs TRBV19 and TRBJ1-1; 9 bases align to TRBD1. The CDR3 totals 14 residues. V shed 5 bases, J shed 4 bases, and the junction held 5 bases outside the gene matches. The germline V gene encodes CDR1 LNHDA and CDR2 SQIVND (reference sequence).

V is TRBV4-2 and J is TRBJ2-3, with a tentative D call TRBD2 (7 bases). Germline V gene data show CDR1 as LGHNA and CDR2 as YNFKEQ. This CDR3 region has 16 residues. V gave up 0 bases and J gave up 3 bases, with 13 bases separating them. CDR3 region: CASSQESGGGTDTQYF. CDR3 nucleotide sequence: TGTGCCAGCAGCCAAGAATCGGGGGGCGGAACAGATACGCAGTATTTT.

The chain joins TRBV27 to TRBJ2-7, with a possible D match to TRBD2 (6 bases). V lost 3 bases to trimming and J lost 4 bases, with 16 bases between them. In germline, CDR1 is MNHEY, CDR2 SMNVEV (reference sequence). The CDR3 has 15 amino acids. The CDR3 protein is CASSFQVGGSYEQYF. The CDR3 region has the DNA TGTGCCAGCAGTTTCCAGGTGGGGGGTTCTTACGAGCAGTACTTC.

The chain couples TRBV7-6 to TRBJ2-5; a weak D match, TRBD1 (8 bases). This CDR3 region has 16 residues. V lost 5 bases and J 4 bases, leaving 20 bases between the germline ends. Germline V gene data show CDR1 as SGHVS and CDR2 as FNYEAQ. Here the CDR3 reads CASSPRTGGGGETQYF. DNA for the CDR3: TGTGCCAGCAGCCCACGCACAGGGGGGGGAGGAGAGACCCAGTACTTC. Supplemented by reference TRBV7-6 and TRBJ2-5, the full variable domain reads GAGVSQSPRYKVTKRGQDVALRCDPISGHVSLYWYRQALGQGPEFLTYFNYEAQQDKSGLPNDRFSAERPEGSISTLTIQRTEQRDSAMYRCASSPRTGGGGETQYFGPGTRLLVL.

The V and J genes are TRBV6-6 and TRBJ2-5; tentatively, D is TRBD2 (7 bases). Trimming stripped 4 bases from V and 4 bases from J, with 13 bases between. The CDR3 totals 14 residues. Germline V lookup: CDR1 MNHNY, CDR2 SVGAGI (reference sequence). Here the CDR3 DNA reads TGTGCCAGCAGTTGGCGGGGGCTGGGAGAGACCCAGTACTTC. Its protein product is CASSWRGLGETQYF.

In nucleotides, the CDR3 is TGTGCCAGCAGTTTAAGGATGAGAGACAGGGGCATTCCGTCCTATAATTCACCCCTCCACTTT. Translation gives CASSLRMRDRGIPSYNSPLHF. The chain recombines TRBV27 with TRBJ1-6, with 8 bases fitting TRBD1. CDR3 size: 21 residues. CDR1 MNHEY and CDR2 SMNVEV come from the germline V gene (reference sequence). The V gene end was trimmed by 2 bases and the J gene end by 1 base; junction bases not matched to a gene: 16.

V usage is TRBV21-1 and J usage is TRBJ1-1. TRBV21-1 is a pseudogene segment. The CDR3 runs to 14 residues. The CDR3 sequence is CASSKGGTNTEAFF. In nucleotides, the CDR3 is TGTGCCAGCAGCAAGGGGGGTACGAACACTGAAGCTTTCTTT.